Listed below are T cell receptor beta chains from one sample, sequenced in a study of vaccination and CD4 T cells after COVID-19. No cognate antigen is known for these TCRs. A single record per CDR3 protein comes from TCRdb applying MiXCR to the PCR reads. The sample consists of roughly 9,100 distinct CDR3 sequences, 35% of them appearing once. The sequenced sample consisted of CD4+ T cells from blood, cultured in vitro. The receptor set was obtained from a human donor in good health. Both conserved end residues are part of each CDR3. A D gene is named only where the DNA matches it firmly. The size entry is marked missing in some rows and otherwise reads once, few, many or a size class.

>TRBJ2-7|-|TRBV25-1|-
CASSEYGKEQYF
TGTGCCAGCAGTGAATACGGAAAGGAGCAGTACTTC
>TRBJ2-7|few|TRBV19|TRBD1
CASSIQRTGIYEQYF
TGTGCCAGTAGTATACAACGGACAGGGATCTACGAGCAGTACTTC
>TRBJ2-7|-|TRBV6-2/TRBV6-3|TRBD1
CASRRQGIDHEQYF
TGTGCCAGCAGAAGACAGGGGATCGACCACGAGCAGTACTTC
>TRBJ2-7|-|TRBV6-1|TRBD1
CASTPGQAYEQYF
TGTGCCAGCACCCCGGGACAGGCTTACGAGCAGTACTTC
>TRBJ2-7|-|TRBV6-1|-
CASSPLAGMFGSLVTYEQYF
TGTGCCAGCAGTCCCCTCGCTGGGATGTTCGGGAGCTTGGTCACCTACGAGCAGTACTTC
>TRBJ2-1|-|TRBV27|TRBD2
CASRLMVAGYNEQFF
TGTGCCAGCAGGCTTATGGTAGCGGGCTACAATGAGCAGTTCTTC
>TRBJ1-6|-|TRBV10-3|-
CAISGRENSPLHF
TGTGCCATCAGTGGGAGGGAGAATTCACCCCTCCACTTT
>TRBJ1-2|-|TRBV2|TRBD1
CASSPGQGDGYTF
TGTGCCAGCAGTCCGGGACAGGGAGATGGCTACACCTTC
>TRBJ2-5|-|TRBV5-1|TRBD1
CASSSTGTGGETQYF
TGCGCCAGCAGCTCAACCGGGACAGGGGGGGAGACCCAGTACTTC
>TRBJ2-3|-|TRBV7-2|-
CASSLVVGTDTQYF
TGTGCCAGCAGCTTAGTTGTCGGCACAGATACGCAGTATTTT
>TRBJ2-5|-|TRBV5-1|TRBD2
CASSGLAGGPGETQYF
TGCGCCAGCAGCGGGCTAGCGGGAGGGCCGGGGGAGACCCAGTACTTC
>TRBJ2-1|-|TRBV10-3|-
CAISEGLGNEQFF
TGTGCCATCAGTGAGGGGTTGGGGAATGAGCAGTTCTTC
>TRBJ2-2|-|TRBV28|-
CASSFGTGELFF
TGTGCCAGCAGTTTCGGTACCGGGGAGCTGTTTTTT
>TRBJ2-1|-|TRBV28|-
CASSFILGAPGHNEQFF
TGTGCCAGCAGTTTCATTTTGGGGGCGCCGGGTCACAATGAGCAGTTCTTC
>TRBJ2-5|-|TRBV6-1|-
CASSEVTAWVETQYF
TGTGCCAGCAGTGAAGTTACGGCCTGGGTAGAGACCCAGTACTTC
>TRBJ2-7|few|TRBV30|-
CAWGSSRVYEQYF
TGTGCCTGGGGTTCTAGCCGGGTTTACGAGCAGTACTTC
>TRBJ2-7|few|TRBV6-5|-
CASSYSEEYEQYF
TGTGCCAGCAGTTACTCGGAAGAGTACGAGCAGTACTTC
>TRBJ1-2|few|TRBV5-6|-
CATQGPQTYGYTF
TGTGCCACCCAGGGACCGCAAACCTATGGCTACACCTTC
>TRBJ2-1|-|TRBV4-2|-
CASSQEGAGRDEQFF
TGTGCCAGCAGCCAAGAGGGGGCGGGAAGGGATGAGCAGTTCTTC
>TRBJ1-1|few|TRBV20-1|-
CTLLGDSIEAFF
TGCACTTTACTGGGCGACAGTATTGAAGCTTTCTTT
>TRBJ2-1|-|TRBV6-1|-
CASSRDNEQFF
TGTGCCAGCAGTCGGGACAATGAGCAGTTCTTC
>TRBJ2-7|-|TRBV20-1|TRBD1
CSARGTDQYF
TGCAGTGCGAGAGGGACAGACCAGTACTTC
>TRBJ1-2|-|TRBV10-3|-
CAISELSGKEYGYTF
TGTGCCATCAGTGAGTTGTCAGGGAAAGAGTATGGCTACACCTTC
>TRBJ1-2|few|TRBV24-1|TRBD1
CATSDFGRGRHKRGYTF
TGTGCCACCAGTGATTTTGGCAGGGGGAGGCACAAAAGAGGCTACACCTTC
>TRBJ1-1|few|TRBV7-2|-
CASSLLPPTGTEAFF
TGTGCCAGCAGCTTACTCCCCCCGACTGGGACTGAAGCTTTCTTT
>TRBJ2-3|-|TRBV20-1|-
CSARVGTSTDTQYF
TGCAGTGCTAGAGTGGGGACTAGCACAGATACGCAGTATTTT
>TRBJ2-5|few|TRBV19|-
CASSPAGTVETQYF
TGTGCCAGTAGTCCCGCCGGGACTGTGGAGACCCAGTACTTC
>TRBJ2-2|-|TRBV28|-
CASMASNTGELFF
TGTGCCAGCATGGCATCGAACACCGGGGAGCTGTTTTTT
>TRBJ2-2|-|TRBV12-3/TRBV12-4|-
CASGKELFF
TGTGCCAGCGGAAAGGAGCTGTTTTTT
>TRBJ2-2|once|TRBV6-1|-
CASVGGPGELFF
TGTGCCAGCGTTGGGGGTCCCGGGGAGCTGTTTTTT
>TRBJ2-1|-|TRBV7-2|-
CASSLGLASEQFF
TGTGCCAGCAGCTTGGGTCTAGCGTCCGAGCAGTTCTTC
>TRBJ1-5|-|TRBV2|-
CASAGDGDQPQHF
TGTGCCAGCGCTGGGGACGGGGATCAGCCCCAGCATTTT
>TRBJ2-1|few|TRBV29-1|-
CSVALGGDYNEQFF
TGCAGCGTTGCCCTAGGCGGAGATTACAATGAGCAGTTCTTC
>TRBJ2-7|few|TRBV4-1|-
CASSQDVITIYEQYF
TGCGCCAGCAGCCAAGATGTGATAACGATATACGAGCAGTACTTC
>TRBJ1-5|-|TRBV6-5|-
CASSYSGGGNQPQHF
TGTGCCAGCAGTTACTCTGGGGGCGGAAATCAGCCCCAGCATTTT
>TRBJ1-5|-|TRBV7-2|-
CASSPRLGAGTDTQHF
TGTGCCAGCAGCCCGCGACTAGGAGCAGGAACAGATACGCAGCATTTT
>TRBJ1-1|few|TRBV5-1|TRBD1
CASSFGTGGTEAFF
TGCGCCAGCAGCTTCGGGACAGGGGGCACTGAAGCTTTCTTT
>TRBJ1-2|-|TRBV28|TRBD1
CASRRQGAEGYTF
TGTGCCAGCAGAAGACAGGGGGCGGAAGGCTACACCTTC
>TRBJ2-4|-|TRBV6-1|-
CASRPRGRVKNIQYF
TGTGCCAGCAGACCCCGGGGACGTGTCAAAAACATTCAGTACTTC
>TRBJ2-7|-|TRBV2|-
CASKAVEGDYEQYF
TGTGCCAGCAAGGCCGTAGAGGGGGACTACGAGCAGTACTTC
>TRBJ2-1|medium-sized|TRBV15|-
CATSRDLSHEQFF
TGTGCCACCAGCAGAGATCTAAGCCATGAGCAGTTCTTC
>TRBJ2-7|few|TRBV27|TRBD1
CASRYRGPTYEQYF
TGTGCCAGCAGGTACAGGGGGCCGACCTACGAGCAGTACTTC
>TRBJ1-6|once|TRBV30|-
CAWSVERTNSPLHF
TGTGCCTGGAGTGTAGAACGGACTAATTCACCCCTCCACTTT
>TRBJ1-5|few|TRBV6-1|TRBD1
CASSLTGTGKDPQHF
TGTGCCAGCAGTCTGACCGGGACAGGGAAAGATCCCCAGCATTTT
>TRBJ2-1|-|TRBV15|-
CATRLLSLLSYNEQFF
TGTGCCACCCGTTTGTTGAGTCTCCTCTCCTACAATGAGCAGTTCTTC
>TRBJ2-3|few|TRBV28|-
CASSPLGLEVGKVVDTQYF
TGTGCCAGCAGTCCCCTGGGGTTGGAAGTGGGAAAGGTGGTTGATACGCAGTATTTT
>TRBJ2-7|-|TRBV20-1|-
CSARDRKKSYEQYF
TGCAGTGCTAGAGATAGGAAGAAGTCCTACGAGCAGTACTTC
>TRBJ2-7|-|TRBV19|-
CASSMGGAIYEQYF
TGTGCCAGTAGTATGGGGGGCGCGATCTACGAGCAGTACTTC
>TRBJ2-2|-|TRBV28|TRBD2
CASGGVPRGAGTGELFF
TGTGCCAGCGGGGGTGTCCCGCGGGGGGCGGGGACCGGGGAGCTGTTTTTT
>TRBJ2-7|-|TRBV6-1|-
CASGRTRDTSYEQYF
TGTGCCAGCGGGAGAACCCGGGACACCTCCTACGAGCAGTACTTC
>TRBJ1-5|few|TRBV27|-
CAPGPQPQHF
TGTGCCCCAGGGCCTCAGCCCCAGCATTTT
>TRBJ2-2|-|TRBV5-1|-
CASSLAYTGELFF
TGCGCCAGCAGCTTGGCCTACACCGGGGAGCTGTTTTTT
>TRBJ2-4|-|TRBV20-1|-
CSARDYAGNIQYF
TGCAGTGCTAGAGATTACGCTGGCAACATTCAGTACTTC